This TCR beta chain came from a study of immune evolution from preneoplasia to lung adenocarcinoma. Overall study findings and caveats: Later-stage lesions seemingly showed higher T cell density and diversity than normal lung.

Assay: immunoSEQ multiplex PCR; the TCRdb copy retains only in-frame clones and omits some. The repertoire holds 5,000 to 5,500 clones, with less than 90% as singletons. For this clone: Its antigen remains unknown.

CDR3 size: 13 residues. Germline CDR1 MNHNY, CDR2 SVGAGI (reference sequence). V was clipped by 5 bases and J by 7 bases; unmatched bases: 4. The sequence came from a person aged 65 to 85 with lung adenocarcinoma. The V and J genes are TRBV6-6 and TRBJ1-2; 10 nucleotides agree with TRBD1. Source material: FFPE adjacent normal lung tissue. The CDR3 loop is CASSDRDRGGYTF. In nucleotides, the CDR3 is TGTGCCAGCAGTGACCGGGACAGGGGTGGCTACACCTTC.